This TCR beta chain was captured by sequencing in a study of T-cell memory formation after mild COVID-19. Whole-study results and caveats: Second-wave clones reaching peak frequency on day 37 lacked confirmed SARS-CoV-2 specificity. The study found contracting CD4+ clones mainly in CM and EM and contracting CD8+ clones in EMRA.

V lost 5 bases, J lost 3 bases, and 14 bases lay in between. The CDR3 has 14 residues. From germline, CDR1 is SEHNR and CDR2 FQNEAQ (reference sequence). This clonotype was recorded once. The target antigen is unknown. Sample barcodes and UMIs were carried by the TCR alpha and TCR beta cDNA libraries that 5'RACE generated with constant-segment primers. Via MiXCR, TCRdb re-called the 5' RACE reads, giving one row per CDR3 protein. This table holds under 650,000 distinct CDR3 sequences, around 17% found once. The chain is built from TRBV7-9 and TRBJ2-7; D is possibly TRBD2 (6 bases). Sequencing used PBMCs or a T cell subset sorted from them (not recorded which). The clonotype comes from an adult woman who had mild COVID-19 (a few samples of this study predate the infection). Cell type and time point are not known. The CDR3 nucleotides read TGTGCCAGCAGCGAAGGGACTTTTCACTACGAGCAGTACTTC. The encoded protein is CASSEGTFHYEQYF.